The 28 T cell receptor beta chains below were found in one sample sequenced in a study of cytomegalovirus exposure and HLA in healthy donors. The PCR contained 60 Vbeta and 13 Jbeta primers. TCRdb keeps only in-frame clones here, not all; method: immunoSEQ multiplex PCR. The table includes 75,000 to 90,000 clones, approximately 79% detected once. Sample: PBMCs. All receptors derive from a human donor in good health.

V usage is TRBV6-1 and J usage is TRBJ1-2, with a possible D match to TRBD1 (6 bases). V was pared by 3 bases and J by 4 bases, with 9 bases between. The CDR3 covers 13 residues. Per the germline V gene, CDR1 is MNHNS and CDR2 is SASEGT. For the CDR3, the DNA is TGTGCCAGCAGTGACACAGGGAGCTATGGCTACACCTTC. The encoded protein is CASSDTGSYGYTF.

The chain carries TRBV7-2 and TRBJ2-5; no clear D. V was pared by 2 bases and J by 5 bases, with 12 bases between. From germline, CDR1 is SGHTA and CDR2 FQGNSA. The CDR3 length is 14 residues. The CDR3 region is CASSLSGPRETQYF. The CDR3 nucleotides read TGTGCCAGCAGCTTAAGTGGCCCGAGGGAGACCCAGTACTTC.

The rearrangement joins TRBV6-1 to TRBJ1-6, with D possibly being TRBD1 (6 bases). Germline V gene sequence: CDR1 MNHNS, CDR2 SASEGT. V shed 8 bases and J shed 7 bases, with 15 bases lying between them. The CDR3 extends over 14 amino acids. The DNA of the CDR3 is TGTGCCAGCCTTATAGTGGGGGCCAATTCACCCCTCCACTTT. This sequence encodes CASLIVGANSPLHF.

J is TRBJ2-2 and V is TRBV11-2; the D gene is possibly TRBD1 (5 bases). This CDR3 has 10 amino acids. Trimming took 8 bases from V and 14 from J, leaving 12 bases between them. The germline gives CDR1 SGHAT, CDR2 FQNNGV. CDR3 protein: CASLQGDLFF. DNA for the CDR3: TGTGCCAGCCTCCAGGGCGACCTGTTTTTT.

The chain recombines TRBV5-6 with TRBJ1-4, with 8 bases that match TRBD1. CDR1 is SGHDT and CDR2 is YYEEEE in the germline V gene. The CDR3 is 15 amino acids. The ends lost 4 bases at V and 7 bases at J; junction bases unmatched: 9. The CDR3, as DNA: TGTGCCAGCAGCCTGAGGACAGGGTGGTTTGAAAAACTGTTTTTT. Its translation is CASSLRTGWFEKLFF.

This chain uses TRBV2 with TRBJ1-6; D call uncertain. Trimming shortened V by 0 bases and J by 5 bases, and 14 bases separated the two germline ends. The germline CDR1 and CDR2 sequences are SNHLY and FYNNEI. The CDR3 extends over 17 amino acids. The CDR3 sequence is CASSEAVRRGNNSPLHF. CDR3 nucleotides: TGTGCCAGCAGTGAAGCGGTCCGCCGAGGGAATAATTCACCCCTCCACTTT. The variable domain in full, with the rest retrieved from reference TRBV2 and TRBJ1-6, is EPEVTQTPSHQVTQMGQEVILRCVPISNHLYFYWYRQILGQKVEFLVSFYNNEISEKSEIFDDQFSVERPDGSNFTLKIRSTKLEDSAMYFCASSEAVRRGNNSPLHFGNGTRLTVT.

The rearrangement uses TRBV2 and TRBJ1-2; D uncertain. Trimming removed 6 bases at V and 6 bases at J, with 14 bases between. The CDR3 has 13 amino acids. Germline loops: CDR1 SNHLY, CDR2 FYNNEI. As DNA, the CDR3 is TGTGCCAGCAGGGAAAAGAGACTGAATGGCTACACCTTC. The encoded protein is CASREKRLNGYTF.

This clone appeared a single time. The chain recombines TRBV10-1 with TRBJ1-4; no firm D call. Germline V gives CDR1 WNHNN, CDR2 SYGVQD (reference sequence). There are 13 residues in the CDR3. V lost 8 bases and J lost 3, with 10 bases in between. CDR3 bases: TGCGCCAGCCCCCCCGCAGCTAATGAAAAACTGTTTTTT. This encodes CASPPAANEKLFF.

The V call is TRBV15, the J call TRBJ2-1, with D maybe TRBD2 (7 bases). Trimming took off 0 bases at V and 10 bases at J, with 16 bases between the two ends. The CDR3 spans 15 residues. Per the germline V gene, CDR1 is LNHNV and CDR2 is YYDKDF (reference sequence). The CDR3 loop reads CATSRDGGGAREQFF. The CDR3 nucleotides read TGTGCCACCAGCAGAGATGGTGGGGGGGCCCGGGAGCAGTTCTTC.

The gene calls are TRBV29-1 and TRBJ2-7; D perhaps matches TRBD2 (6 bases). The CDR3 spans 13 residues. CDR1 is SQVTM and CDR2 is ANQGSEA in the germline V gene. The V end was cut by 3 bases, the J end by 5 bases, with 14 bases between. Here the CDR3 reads CSVDDGTSNEQYF. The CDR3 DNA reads TGCAGCGTTGATGACGGGACTTCCAACGAGCAGTACTTC.

CDR3 sequence: CASTGQGVSYNEQFF. CDR3 DNA: TGTGCCAGCACGGGACAGGGGGTATCCTACAATGAGCAGTTCTTC. V is TRBV2 and J is TRBJ2-1, with 11 bases matching TRBD1. V lost 7 bases, J lost 1 base, and 3 bases stayed unmatched. This CDR3 spans 15 amino acids. The germline V gene encodes CDR1 SNHLY and CDR2 FYNNEI.

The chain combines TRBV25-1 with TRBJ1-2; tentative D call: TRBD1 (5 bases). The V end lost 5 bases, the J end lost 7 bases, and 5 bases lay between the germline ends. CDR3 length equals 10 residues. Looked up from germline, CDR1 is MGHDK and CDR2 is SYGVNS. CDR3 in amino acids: CASSRGGYTF. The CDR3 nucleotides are TGTGCCAGCAGTAGGGGTGGCTACACCTTC.

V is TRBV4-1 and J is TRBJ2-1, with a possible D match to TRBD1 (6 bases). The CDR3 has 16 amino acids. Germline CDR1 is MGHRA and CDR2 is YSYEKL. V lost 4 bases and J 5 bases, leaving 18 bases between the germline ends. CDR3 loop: CASSPANRPGDNEQFF. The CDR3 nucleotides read TGCGCCAGCAGCCCAGCCAACAGACCAGGGGACAATGAGCAGTTCTTC.

CDR3 nucleotides: TGTGCCAGCCGACCGAGGCAAGAGACCCAGTACTTC. Translated: CASRPRQETQYF. The chain carries TRBV7-9 and TRBJ2-5; no firm D call. Trimming removed 8 bases at V and 2 bases at J, with 9 bases between. CDR1 is SEHNR and CDR2 is FQNEAQ in the germline V gene (reference sequence). The CDR3 contains 12 residues.

The DNA of the CDR3 is TGTGCCAGCAGCTCTAGCGGGGGGGCGAATGAGCAGTTCTTC. It codes for CASSSSGGANEQFF. This chain uses TRBV13 with TRBJ2-1, with TRBD2 identical over 12 bases. This CDR3 contains 14 residues. Germline lookup yields CDR1 PRHDT and CDR2 FYEKMQ (reference sequence). With V trimmed by 4 bases and J by 7 bases, 2 bases remained unmatched.

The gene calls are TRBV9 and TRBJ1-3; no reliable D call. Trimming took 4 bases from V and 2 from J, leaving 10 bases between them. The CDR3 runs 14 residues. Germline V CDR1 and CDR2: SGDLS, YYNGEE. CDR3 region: CASSPPGAGNTIYF. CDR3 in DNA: TGTGCCAGCAGCCCCCCCGGGGCTGGAAACACCATATATTTT.

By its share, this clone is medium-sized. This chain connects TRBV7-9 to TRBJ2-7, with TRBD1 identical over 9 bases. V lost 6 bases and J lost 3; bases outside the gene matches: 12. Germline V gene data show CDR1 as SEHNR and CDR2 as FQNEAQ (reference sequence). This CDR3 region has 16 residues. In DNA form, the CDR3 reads TGTGCCAGCAGTCATACCGGGACAGGGCTAGACTACGAGCAGTACTTC. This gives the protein CASSHTGTGLDYEQYF. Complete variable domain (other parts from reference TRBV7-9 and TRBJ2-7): DTGVSQNPRHKITKRGQNVTFRCDPISEHNRLYWYRQTLGQGPEFLTYFQNEAQLEKSRLLSDRFSAERPKGSFSTLEIQRTEQGDSAMYLCASSHTGTGLDYEQYFGPGTRLTVT.

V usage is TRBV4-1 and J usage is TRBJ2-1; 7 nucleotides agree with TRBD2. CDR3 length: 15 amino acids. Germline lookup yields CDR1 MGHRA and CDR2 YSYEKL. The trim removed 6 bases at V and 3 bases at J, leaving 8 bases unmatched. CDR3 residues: CASSPTGGSYNEQFF. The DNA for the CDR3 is TGCGCCAGCAGTCCAACGGGCGGGAGCTACAATGAGCAGTTCTTC.

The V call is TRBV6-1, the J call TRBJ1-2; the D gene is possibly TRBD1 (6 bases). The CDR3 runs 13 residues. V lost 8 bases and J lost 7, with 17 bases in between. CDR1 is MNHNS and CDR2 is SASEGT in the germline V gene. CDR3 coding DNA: TGTGCCAGCCGTCCCGGGACAAGGCCTGGCTACACCTTC. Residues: CASRPGTRPGYTF.

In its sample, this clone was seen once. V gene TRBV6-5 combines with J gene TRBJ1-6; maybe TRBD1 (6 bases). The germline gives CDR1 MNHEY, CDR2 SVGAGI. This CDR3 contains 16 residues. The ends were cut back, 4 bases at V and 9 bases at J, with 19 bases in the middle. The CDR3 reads CASSSPSTGEISPLHF. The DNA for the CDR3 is TGTGCCAGCAGTTCCCCATCGACAGGAGAGATTTCACCCCTCCACTTT.

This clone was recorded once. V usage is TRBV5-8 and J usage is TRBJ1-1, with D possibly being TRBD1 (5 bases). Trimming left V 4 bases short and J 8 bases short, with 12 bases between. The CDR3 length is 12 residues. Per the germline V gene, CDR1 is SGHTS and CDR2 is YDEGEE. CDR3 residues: CASSHGGLEAFF. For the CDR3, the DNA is TGTGCCAGCAGCCATGGGGGACTAGAAGCTTTCTTT.

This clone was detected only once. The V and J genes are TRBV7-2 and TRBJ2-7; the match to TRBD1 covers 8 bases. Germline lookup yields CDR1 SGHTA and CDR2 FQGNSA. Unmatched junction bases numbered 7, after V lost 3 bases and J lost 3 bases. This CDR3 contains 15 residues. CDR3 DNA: TGTGCCAGCAGCTTCCAGGGGGCATTGTTCTACGAGCAGTACTTC. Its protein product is CASSFQGALFYEQYF.

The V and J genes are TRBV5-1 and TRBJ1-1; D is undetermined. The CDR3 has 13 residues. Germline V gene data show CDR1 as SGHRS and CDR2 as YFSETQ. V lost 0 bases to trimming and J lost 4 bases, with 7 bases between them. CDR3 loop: CASSLGQSTEAFF. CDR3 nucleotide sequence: TGCGCCAGCAGCTTGGGGCAGTCCACTGAAGCTTTCTTT.

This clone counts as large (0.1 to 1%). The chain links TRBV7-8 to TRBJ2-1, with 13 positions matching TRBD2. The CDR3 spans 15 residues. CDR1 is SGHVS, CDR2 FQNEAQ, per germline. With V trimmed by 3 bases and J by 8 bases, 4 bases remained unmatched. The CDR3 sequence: CASSLGLAGIDEQFF. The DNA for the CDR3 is TGTGCCAGCAGCTTGGGACTAGCGGGGATTGATGAGCAGTTCTTC.

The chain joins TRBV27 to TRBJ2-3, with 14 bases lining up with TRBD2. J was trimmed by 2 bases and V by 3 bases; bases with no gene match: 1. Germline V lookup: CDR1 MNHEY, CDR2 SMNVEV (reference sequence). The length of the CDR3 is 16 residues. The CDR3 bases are TGTGCCAGCAGTTTGGGACTAGCGGGGGCCACAGATACGCAGTATTTT. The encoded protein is CASSLGLAGATDTQYF.

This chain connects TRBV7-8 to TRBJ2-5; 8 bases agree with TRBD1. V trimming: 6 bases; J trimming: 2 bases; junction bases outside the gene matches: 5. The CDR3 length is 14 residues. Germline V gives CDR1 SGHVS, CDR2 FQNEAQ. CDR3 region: CASSRYRGQETQYF. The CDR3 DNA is TGTGCCAGCAGTCGGTACAGGGGGCAAGAGACCCAGTACTTC.

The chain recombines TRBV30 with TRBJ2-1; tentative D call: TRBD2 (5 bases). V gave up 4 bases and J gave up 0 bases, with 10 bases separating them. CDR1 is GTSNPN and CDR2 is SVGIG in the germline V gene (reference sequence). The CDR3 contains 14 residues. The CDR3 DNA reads TGTGCCTGGACCCTGGGGAGCTCCTACAATGAGCAGTTCTTC. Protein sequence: CAWTLGSSYNEQFF.

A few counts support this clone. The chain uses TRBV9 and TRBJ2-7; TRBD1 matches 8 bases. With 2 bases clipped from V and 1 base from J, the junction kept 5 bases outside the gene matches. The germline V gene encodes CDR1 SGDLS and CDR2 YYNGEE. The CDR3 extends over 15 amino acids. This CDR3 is CASSVGQAASYEQYF. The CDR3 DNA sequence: TGTGCCAGCAGCGTGGGACAGGCAGCTTCCTACGAGCAGTACTTC.